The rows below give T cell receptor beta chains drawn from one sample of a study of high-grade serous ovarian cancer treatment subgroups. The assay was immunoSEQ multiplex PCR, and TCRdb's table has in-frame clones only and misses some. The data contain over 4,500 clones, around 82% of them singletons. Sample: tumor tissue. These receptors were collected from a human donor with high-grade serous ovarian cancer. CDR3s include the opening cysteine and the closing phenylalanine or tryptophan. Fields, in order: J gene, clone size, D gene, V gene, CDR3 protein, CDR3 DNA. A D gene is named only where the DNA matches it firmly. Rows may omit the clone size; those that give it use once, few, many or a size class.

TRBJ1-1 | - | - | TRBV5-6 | CASSVTGRDTEAFF | TGTGCCAGCAGCGTAACAGGGAGGGACACTGAAGCTTTCTTT
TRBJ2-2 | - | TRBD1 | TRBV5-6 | CASSLLGGFGTGELFF | TGTGCCAGCAGCTTGCTAGGGGGCTTCGGCACCGGGGAGCTGTTTTTT
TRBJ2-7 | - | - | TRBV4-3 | CASSQDYGGAYEQYF | TGCGCCAGCAGCCAAGATTATGGAGGGGCCTACGAGCAGTACTTC
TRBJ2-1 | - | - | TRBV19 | CASRPRESSYNEQFF | TGTGCCAGTAGGCCCCGGGAAAGCTCCTACAATGAGCAGTTCTTC
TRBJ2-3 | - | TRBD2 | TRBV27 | CARGGTGTKVTDTQYF | TGTGCCAGGGGGGGGACCGGGACTAAAGTGACAGATACGCAGTATTTT
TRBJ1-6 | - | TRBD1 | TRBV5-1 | CASSLGQGTSPLHF | TGCGCCAGCAGCTTGGGACAGGGGACTTCACCCCTCCACTTT
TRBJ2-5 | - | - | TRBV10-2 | CASSERETQYF | TGCGCCAGCAGTGAAAGGGAGACCCAGTACTTC
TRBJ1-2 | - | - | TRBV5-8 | CASNVLNSYGYTF | TGTGCCAGCAACGTATTAAACAGCTATGGCTACACCTTC
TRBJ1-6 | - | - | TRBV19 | CASSPRHANSPLHF | TGTGCCAGTAGTCCCCGGCACGCCAATTCACCCCTCCACTTT
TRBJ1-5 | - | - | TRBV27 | CASSSLAGNQPQHF | TGTGCCAGCAGCTCCCTCGCCGGAAATCAGCCCCAGCATTTT
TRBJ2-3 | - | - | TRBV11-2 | CASSLSRGTDTQYF | TGTGCCAGCAGCTTATCACGAGGCACAGATACGCAGTATTTT
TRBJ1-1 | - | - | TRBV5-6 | CASSFKDPQKAFF | TGTGCCAGCAGCTTTAAGGACCCCCAGAAGGCTTTCTTT
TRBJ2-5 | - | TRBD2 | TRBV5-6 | CASSVAGREENQYF | TGTGCCAGCAGCGTGGCGGGGAGGGAAGAGAACCAGTACTTC
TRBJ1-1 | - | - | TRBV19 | CASSLANTEAFF | TGTGCCAGTAGTTTGGCGAACACTGAAGCTTTCTTT
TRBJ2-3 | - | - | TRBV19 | CASSIAGTDTQYF | TGTGCCAGTAGTATAGCGGGCACAGATACGCAGTATTTT
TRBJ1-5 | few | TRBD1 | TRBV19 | CATQQGLVNQPQHF | TGTGCCACCCAACAGGGGTTAGTCAATCAGCCCCAGCATTTT
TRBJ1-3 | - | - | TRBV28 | CASSLMSGVAVGNTIYF | TGTGCCAGCAGTCTAATGTCCGGCGTAGCGGTAGGAAACACCATATATTTT
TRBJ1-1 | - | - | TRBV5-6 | CASILGGARAYTEAFF | TGTGCCAGCATTCTGGGGGGGGCCCGAGCTTACACTGAAGCTTTCTTT
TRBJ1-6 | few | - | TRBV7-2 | CASSLQAGPNSPLHF | TGTGCCAGCAGCTTACAGGCAGGGCCCAATTCACCCCTCCACTTT
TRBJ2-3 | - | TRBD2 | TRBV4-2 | CASSPDASGGTDTQYF | TGTGCCAGCAGCCCAGACGCTAGCGGGGGCACAGATACGCAGTATTTT
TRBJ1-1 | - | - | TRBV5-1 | CASSDRDMGGNTEAFF | TGCGCCAGCAGCGACCGGGACATGGGGGGGAACACTGAAGCTTTCTTT
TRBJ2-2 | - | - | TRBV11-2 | CASSRGRAGELFF | TGTGCCAGCAGCCGAGGGCGGGCCGGGGAGCTGTTTTTT
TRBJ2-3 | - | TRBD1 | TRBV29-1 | CSVHRGQTTDTQYF | TGCAGCGTCCACAGGGGGCAGACCACAGATACGCAGTATTTT
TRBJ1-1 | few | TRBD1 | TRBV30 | CAWRDGQGRTEAFF | TGTGCCTGGAGGGATGGACAGGGGCGCACTGAAGCTTTCTTT
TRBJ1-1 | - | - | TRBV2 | CASSEGPGHLNTEAFF | TGTGCCAGCAGTGAAGGGCCGGGACACCTGAACACTGAAGCTTTCTTT
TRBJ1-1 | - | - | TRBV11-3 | CASSLSDNTEAFF | TGTGCCAGCAGCCTTAGCGATAATACTGAAGCTTTCTTT
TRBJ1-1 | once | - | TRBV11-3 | CASSAGGLTDEAFF | TGTGCCAGCAGCGCCGGAGGGTTAACGGATGAAGCTTTCTTT
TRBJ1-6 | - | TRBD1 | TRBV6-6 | CASSYSDRINSPLHF | TGTGCCAGCAGTTACTCGGACAGGATCAATTCACCCCTCCACTTT
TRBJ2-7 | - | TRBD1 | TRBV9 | CASSASGTVQGEQYF | TGTGCCAGCAGCGCTTCCGGGACAGTCCAAGGAGAGCAGTACTTC
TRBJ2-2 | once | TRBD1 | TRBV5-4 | CASSRTGANTGELFF | TGTGCCAGCAGCCGGACAGGCGCGAACACCGGGGAGCTGTTTTTT
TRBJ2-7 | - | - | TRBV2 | CASSKTTVEQYF | TGTGCCAGCAGTAAAACGACAGTGGAGCAGTACTTC